This TCR beta chain was identified in a study of T-cell reconstitution after alpha-beta-depleted transplantation in children. Germline V lookup: CDR1 SGHAT, CDR2 FQDESV (reference sequence). The V end lost 5 bases, the J end lost 5 bases, and 13 bases lay between the germline ends. There are 13 residues in the CDR3. Unique molecular identifiers were used to barcode this TCRbeta library. TCRdb re-derived calls from the PCR reads in MiXCR, one entry per CDR3 protein. Among roughly 190,000 distinct CDR3 sequences listed, roughly 14% were seen once. In this sample, this clonotype turned up many times. The V gene is TRBV11-1, the J gene TRBJ2-7; a weak D match, TRBD2 (6 bases). This specimen consisted of PBMCs from the stem cell graft donor, obtained from the stem cell graft. This clonotype was obtained from a human donor who donated a stem cell graft to a child with acute lymphoblastic leukemia. CDR3 sequence reads: CASSRTDYHEQYF. In DNA form, the CDR3 reads TGTGCCAGCAGCAGGACGGACTACCACGAGCAGTACTTC.